Shown below are 19 T cell receptor beta chains from a single sample sequenced in a study of T cell repertoires in cytomegalovirus infection. Which antigens these TCRs recognize remains unknown. TCRdb independently ran MiXCR on the reads; one entry per CDR3 protein. The repertoire holds fewer than 950,000 distinct CDR3 sequences, with approximately 32% as singletons. The sequences come from cultured CD8+ T cells from PBMCs, collected from culture after CMV antigen stimulation. The receptors stem from a human donor in good health (CMV status not recorded). Some clones in this sample may be carry-over from other donors' samples.

This clonotype was seen at least ten times. The V call is TRBV7-2, the J call TRBJ2-2; the D is unclear. The germline gives CDR1 SGHTA, CDR2 FQGNSA. The CDR3 runs to 13 residues. Trimming cost V 1 base and J 7 bases, with 7 bases left between them. In nucleotides, the CDR3 is TGTGCCAGCAGCTTAGGCTACGACGGGGAGCTGTTTTTT. It specifies CASSLGYDGELFF.

Only a few counts were recorded for this clonotype. V and J are TRBV6-5 and TRBJ2-3, with 9 bases aligning to TRBD2. Germline CDR1 reads MNHEY; CDR2 reads SVGAGI. Trimming took 0 bases from V and 3 from J; bases not matched to a gene: 13. This CDR3 region has 19 residues. This chain's CDR3 is CASSYSRSGGTQRTDTQYF. In DNA form, the CDR3 reads TGTGCCAGCAGTTACTCGAGAAGCGGGGGGACGCAAAGAACAGATACGCAGTATTTT.

V is TRBV14 and J is TRBJ2-4; TRBD2 matches 11 bases. Per the germline V gene, CDR1 is SGHDN and CDR2 is FVKESK. V shed 5 bases and J 8 bases; nucleotides not matched to a gene: 8. This CDR3 spans 15 amino acids. CDR3 in amino acids: CASSDSSGGPDIQYF. CDR3 coding DNA: TGTGCCAGCAGCGACTCTAGCGGGGGGCCCGACATTCAGTACTTC.

This clonotype was detected only a few times. V and J are TRBV27 and TRBJ2-5, with D perhaps TRBD2 (6 bases). V lost 2 bases to trimming and J lost 5 bases, with 12 bases between them. CDR1 and CDR2 from the germline V gene are MNHEY and SMNVEV (reference sequence). This CDR3 has 14 residues. The DNA for the CDR3 is TGTGCCAGCAGTTTAACGGAGGGAGGCGAGACCCAGTACTTC. As protein: CASSLTEGGETQYF.

This rearrangement joins TRBV11-2 to TRBJ2-7; 7 bases are shared with TRBD2. The CDR3 runs 14 residues. J gave up 4 bases and V 2 bases, and 5 bases lay outside the gene matches. Germline lookup yields CDR1 SGHAT and CDR2 FQNNGV. The DNA of the CDR3 is TGTGCCAGCAGCTTATGGGAGGGGCAGTACGAGCAGTACGTC. Amino acid sequence: CASSLWEGQYEQYV.

This chain links TRBV27 with TRBJ2-7; D possibly corresponds to TRBD1 (6 bases). Germline CDR1 MNHEY, CDR2 SMNVEV (reference sequence). This CDR3 region has 14 residues. The ends were cut back, 5 bases at V and 5 bases at J, with 16 bases in the middle. The CDR3 DNA reads TGTGCCAGCAGTAGGGCAGGGGTTCTGCACGAGCAGTACTTC. This encodes CASSRAGVLHEQYF.

The chain has TRBV2 and TRBJ1-5; D ambiguous. CDR3 size: 13 residues. The germline V gene has CDR1 SNHLY and CDR2 FYNNEI. Between the trimmed V and J ends, which lost 3 bases and 3 bases, there was a span of 6 bases. The CDR3 DNA reads as TGTGCCAGCAGTGACCAGAACAATCAGCCCCAGCATTTT. Its translation is CASSDQNNQPQHF.

This clonotype appeared a few times. The chain combines TRBV6-2 or TRBV6-3 with TRBJ2-3, with unresolved D. The germline gives CDR1 MNHEY, CDR2 SVGEGT. The ends were cut back, 2 bases at V and 0 bases at J, with 6 bases in the middle. There are 14 residues in the CDR3. CDR3 sequence reads: CASSYLSSTDTQYF. The CDR3, as DNA: TGTGCCAGCAGTTACCTGAGTAGCACAGATACGCAGTATTTT.

This clonotype was seen more than once but under ten times. The rearrangement joins TRBV6-1 to TRBJ2-7, with D possibly being TRBD1 (6 bases). This CDR3 has 15 amino acids. V dropped 2 bases and J dropped 4 bases, with 15 bases sitting between them. Germline-derived CDR1 and CDR2 are MNHNS and SASEGT. The CDR3 sequence is CASSERAGRGYEQYF. In DNA form, the CDR3 reads TGTGCCAGCAGTGAACGGGCGGGCAGGGGATACGAGCAGTACTTC.

A few counts support this clonotype. The chain is built from TRBV7-6 and TRBJ2-2, with 10 bases that match TRBD2. The V and J ends lost 0 bases and 5 bases, in that order; junction bases with no gene match: 9. CDR1 SGHVS and CDR2 FNYEAQ come from the germline V gene. The CDR3 length is 18 residues. The CDR3 protein is CASSLAVASGGWTGELFF. CDR3 DNA sequence: TGTGCCAGCAGCTTAGCGGTCGCTAGCGGGGGATGGACCGGGGAGCTGTTTTTT.

The sample holds many counts of this clonotype. V usage is TRBV7-6 and J usage is TRBJ2-7; TRBD2 might be the D (6 bases). Germline V lookup: CDR1 SGHVS, CDR2 FNYEAQ. CDR3 size: 18 residues. The V end lost 1 base, the J end lost 2 bases, and 21 bases lay between the germline ends. The CDR3 region has the DNA TGTGCCAGCAGCTTAGGGTGGGACGGGCGGGGTCCCCCCTACGAGCAGTACTTC. Translating it yields CASSLGWDGRGPPYEQYF.

This chain joins TRBV19 and TRBJ1-5; D may be TRBD1 (5 bases). V was trimmed by 10 bases and J by 4 bases, leaving 11 bases between them. The CDR3 totals 12 residues. From germline, CDR1 is LNHDA and CDR2 SQIVND (reference sequence). The CDR3 DNA is TGTGCCACCAAAAGGGGTAATCAGCCCCAGCATTTT. Its protein product is CATKRGNQPQHF.

V is TRBV6-2 or TRBV6-3 and J is TRBJ2-7; D is uncertain. CDR1 is MNHEY and CDR2 is SVGEGT in the germline V gene. Trimming removed 4 bases at V and 2 bases at J, with 18 bases between. The CDR3 length is 16 residues. CDR3 amino acids: CASSSTINYPAYEQYV. The DNA of the CDR3 is TGTGCCAGCAGTTCTACTATAAACTACCCCGCCTACGAGCAGTACGTC.

The chain combines TRBV7-3 with TRBJ2-1, with 7 bases lining up with TRBD1. CDR3 length equals 14 residues. Trimming cost V 5 bases and J 6 bases; bases outside gene matches: 7. Per the germline V gene, CDR1 is SGHTA and CDR2 is FQGTGA. In DNA, the CDR3 is TGTGCCAGCAGCGGGTCGGCAGGGGGCAATGAGCAGTTCTTC. This sequence encodes CASSGSAGGNEQFF. The full variable domain, its missing parts supplied by reference TRBV7-3 and TRBJ2-1, is GAGVSQTPSNKVTEKGKYVELRCDPISGHTALYWYRQSLGQGPEFLIYFQGTGAADDSGLPNDRFFAVRPEGSVSTLKIQRTERGDSAVYLCASSGSAGGNEQFFGPGTRLTVL.

This clonotype turned up a few times. The chain combines TRBV6-5 with TRBJ1-5, with TRBD1 identical over 10 bases. Trimming took 4 bases from V and 0 from J; bases not matched to a gene: 12. The CDR3 loop spans 19 amino acids. In germline, CDR1 is MNHEY, CDR2 SVGAGI. The CDR3 coding sequence is TGTGCCAGCAGTTTCCAAGGACAGGGGGTAAGGATTAGCAATCAGCCCCAGCATTTT. Translation: CASSFQGQGVRISNQPQHF.

The chain employs TRBV12-3 or TRBV12-4 and TRBJ2-5; 8 positions match TRBD2. V shed 7 bases, J shed 1 base, and the junction held 11 bases outside the gene matches. CDR3 length: 16 amino acids. CDR3 nucleotide sequence: TGTGCCAGCAACTTCGAAGGCGGGGGGTCCCAAGAGACCCAGTACTTC. It is translated as CASNFEGGGSQETQYF.

The chain carries TRBV6-8 and TRBJ2-2, with 7 nucleotides matching TRBD1. The trim removed 6 bases at V and 5 bases at J, leaving 9 bases unmatched. This CDR3 has 15 amino acids. CDR1 and CDR2 (germline): MNHGY, SAAAGT. Here the CDR3 DNA reads TGTGCCAGCAGAGAGAACAGGGGACGAACCGGGGAGCTGTTTTTT. This sequence encodes CASRENRGRTGELFF.

The chain has TRBV6-8 and TRBJ1-5; D remains ambiguous. The germline V and J ends were trimmed by 0 bases and 6 bases, with 6 bases remaining between them. Germline V gives CDR1 MNHGY, CDR2 SAAAGT. The CDR3 runs to 13 residues. The CDR3: CASSYSEGQPQHF. CDR3 nucleotides: TGTGCCAGCAGTTACTCGGAGGGTCAGCCCCAGCATTTT.

The chain links TRBV7-8 to TRBJ1-5; weak D call: TRBD1 (5 bases). Trimming cost V 1 base and J 0 bases, with 16 bases left between them. CDR1 is SGHVS and CDR2 is FQNEAQ in the germline V gene. This CDR3 is built from 18 residues. The DNA of the CDR3 is TGTGCCAGCAGCTTAGAGACAGAAAGGTCTATTAGCAATCAGCCCCAGCATTTT. Translation: CASSLETERSISNQPQHF.